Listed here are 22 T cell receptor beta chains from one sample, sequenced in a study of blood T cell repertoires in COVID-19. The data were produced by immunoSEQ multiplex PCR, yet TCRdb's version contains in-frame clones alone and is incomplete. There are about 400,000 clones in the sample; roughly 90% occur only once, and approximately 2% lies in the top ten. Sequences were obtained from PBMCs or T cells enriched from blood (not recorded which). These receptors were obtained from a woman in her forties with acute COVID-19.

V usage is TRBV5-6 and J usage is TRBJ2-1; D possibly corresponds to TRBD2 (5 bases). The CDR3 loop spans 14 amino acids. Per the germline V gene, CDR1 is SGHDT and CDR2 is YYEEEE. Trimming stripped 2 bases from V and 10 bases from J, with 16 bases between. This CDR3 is CASSLERAIGEQFF. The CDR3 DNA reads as TGTGCCAGCAGCTTAGAGAGGGCAATAGGGGAGCAGTTCTTC.

For the CDR3, the DNA is TGCAGCGTTCTGAACGGGGAGGACTATGGCTACACCTTC. It is translated as CSVLNGEDYGYTF. The rearrangement uses TRBV29-1 and TRBJ1-2; D not certain. Trimming pared 5 bases from V and 3 bases from J, leaving 13 bases between. The CDR3 extends over 13 amino acids. Germline V gives CDR1 SQVTM, CDR2 ANQGSEA. Drawing the rest from reference TRBV29-1 and TRBJ1-2, the complete variable domain is SAVISQKPSRDICQRGTSLTIQCQVDSQVTMMFWYRQQPGQSLTLIATANQGSEATYESGFVIDKFPISRPNLTFSTLTVSNMSPEDSSIYLCSVLNGEDYGYTFGSGTRLTVV.

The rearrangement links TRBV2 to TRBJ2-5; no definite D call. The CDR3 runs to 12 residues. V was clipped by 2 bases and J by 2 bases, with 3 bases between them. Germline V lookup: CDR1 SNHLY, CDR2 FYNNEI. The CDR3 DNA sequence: TGTGCCAGCAGTGAAACTCAAGAGACCCAGTACTTC. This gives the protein CASSETQETQYF.

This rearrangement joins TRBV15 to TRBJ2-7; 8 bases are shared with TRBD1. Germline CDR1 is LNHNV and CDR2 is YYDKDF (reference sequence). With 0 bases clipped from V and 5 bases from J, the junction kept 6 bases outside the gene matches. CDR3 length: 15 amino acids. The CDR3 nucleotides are TGTGCCACCAGCAGAGAGGGACAGGCCCTCGACGAGCAGTACTTC. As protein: CATSREGQALDEQYF.

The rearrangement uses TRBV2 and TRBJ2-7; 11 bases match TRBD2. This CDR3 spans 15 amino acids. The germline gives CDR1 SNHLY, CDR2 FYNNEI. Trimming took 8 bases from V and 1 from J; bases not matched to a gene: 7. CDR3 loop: CASRPGTSGSYEQYF. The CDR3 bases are TGTGCCAGCCGACCCGGGACTAGCGGATCCTACGAGCAGTACTTC.

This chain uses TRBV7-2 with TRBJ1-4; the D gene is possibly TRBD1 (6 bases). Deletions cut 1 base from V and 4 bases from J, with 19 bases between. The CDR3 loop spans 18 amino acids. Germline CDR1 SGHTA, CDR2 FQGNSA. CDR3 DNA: TGTGCCAGCAGCTTAGATCTCGGACCGGGACAACTTAATGAAAAACTGTTTTTT. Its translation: CASSLDLGPGQLNEKLFF.

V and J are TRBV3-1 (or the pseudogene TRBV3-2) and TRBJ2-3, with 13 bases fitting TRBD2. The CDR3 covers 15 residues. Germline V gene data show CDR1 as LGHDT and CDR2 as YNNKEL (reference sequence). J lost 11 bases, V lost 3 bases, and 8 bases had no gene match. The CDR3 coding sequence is TGTGCCAGCAGCCACCAGACTAGCGGGGGGCGGGGGCAGTATTTT. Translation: CASSHQTSGGRGQYF.

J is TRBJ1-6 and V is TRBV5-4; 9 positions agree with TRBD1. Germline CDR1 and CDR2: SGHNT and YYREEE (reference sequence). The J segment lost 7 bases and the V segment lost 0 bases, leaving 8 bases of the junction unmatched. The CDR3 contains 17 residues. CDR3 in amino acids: CASSLARGTGYNSPLHF. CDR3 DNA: TGTGCCAGCAGCTTGGCCAGGGGGACAGGGTACAATTCACCCCTCCACTTT.

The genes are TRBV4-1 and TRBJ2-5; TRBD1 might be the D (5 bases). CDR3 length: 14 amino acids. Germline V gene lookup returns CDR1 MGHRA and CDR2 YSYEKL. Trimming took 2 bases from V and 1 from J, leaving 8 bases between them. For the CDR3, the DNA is TGCGCCAGCAGCCAATCCGACAGCCAAGAGACCCAGTACTTC. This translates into CASSQSDSQETQYF.

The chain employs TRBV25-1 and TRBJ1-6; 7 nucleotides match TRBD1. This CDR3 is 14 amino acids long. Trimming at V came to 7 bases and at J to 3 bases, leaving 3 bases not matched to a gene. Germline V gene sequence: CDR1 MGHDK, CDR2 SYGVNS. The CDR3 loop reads CASNRDSYNSPLHF. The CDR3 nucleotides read TGTGCCAGCAACCGGGACAGCTATAATTCACCCCTCCACTTT.

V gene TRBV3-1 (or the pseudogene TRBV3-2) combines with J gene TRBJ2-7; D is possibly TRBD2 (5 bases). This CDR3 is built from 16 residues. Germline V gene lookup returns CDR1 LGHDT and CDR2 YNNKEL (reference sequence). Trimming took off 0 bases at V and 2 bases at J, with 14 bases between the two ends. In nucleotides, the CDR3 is TGTGCCAGCAGCCAAGACCAATCCGGGATAACCTACGAGCAGTACTTC. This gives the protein CASSQDQSGITYEQYF.

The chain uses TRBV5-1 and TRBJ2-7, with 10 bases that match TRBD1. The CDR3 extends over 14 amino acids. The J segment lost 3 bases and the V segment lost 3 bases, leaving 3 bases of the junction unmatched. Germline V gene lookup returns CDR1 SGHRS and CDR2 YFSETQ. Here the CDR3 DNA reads TGCGCCAGCAGCTGGACAGGGGGGGACTACGAGCAGTACTTC. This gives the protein CASSWTGGDYEQYF.

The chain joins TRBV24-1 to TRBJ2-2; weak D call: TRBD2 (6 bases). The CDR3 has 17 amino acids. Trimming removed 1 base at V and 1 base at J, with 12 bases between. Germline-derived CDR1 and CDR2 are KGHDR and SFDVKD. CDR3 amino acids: CATSDLLGDLNTGELFF. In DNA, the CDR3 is TGTGCCACCAGTGATTTACTTGGGGACTTGAACACCGGGGAGCTGTTTTTT.

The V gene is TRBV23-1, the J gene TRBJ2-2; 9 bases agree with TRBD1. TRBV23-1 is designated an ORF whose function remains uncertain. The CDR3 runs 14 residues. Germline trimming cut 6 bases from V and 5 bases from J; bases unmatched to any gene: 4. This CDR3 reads CASRWDRETGELFF. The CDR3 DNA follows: TGCGCCAGCAGATGGGACAGGGAAACCGGGGAGCTGTTTTTT.

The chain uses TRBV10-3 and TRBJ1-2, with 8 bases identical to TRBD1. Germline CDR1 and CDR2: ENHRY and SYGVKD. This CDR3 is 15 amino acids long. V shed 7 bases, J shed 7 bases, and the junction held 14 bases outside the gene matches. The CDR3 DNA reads TGTGCCATCAATAATAGTCGGGACAGGCCTTCTGGCTACACCTTC. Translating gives CAINNSRDRPSGYTF.

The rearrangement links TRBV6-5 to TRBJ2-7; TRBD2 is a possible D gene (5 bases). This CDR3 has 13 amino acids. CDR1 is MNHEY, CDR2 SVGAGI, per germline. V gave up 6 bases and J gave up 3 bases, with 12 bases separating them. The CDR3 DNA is TGTGCCAGCAGGACTATCCTAAACTACGAGCAGTACTTC. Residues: CASRTILNYEQYF.

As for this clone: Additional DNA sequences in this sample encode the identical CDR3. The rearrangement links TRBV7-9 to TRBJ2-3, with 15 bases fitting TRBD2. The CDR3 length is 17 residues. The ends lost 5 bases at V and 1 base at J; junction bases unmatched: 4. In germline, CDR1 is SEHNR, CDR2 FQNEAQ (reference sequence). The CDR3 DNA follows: TGTGCCAGCAGCCCTGGACTAGCGGGGGGGGGCACAGATACGCAGTATTTT. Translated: CASSPGLAGGGTDTQYF.

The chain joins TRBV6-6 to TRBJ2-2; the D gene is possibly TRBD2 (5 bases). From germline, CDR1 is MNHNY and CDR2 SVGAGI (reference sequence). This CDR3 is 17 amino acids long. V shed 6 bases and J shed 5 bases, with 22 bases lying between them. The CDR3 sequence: CASSRMWENPQTGELFF. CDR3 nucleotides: TGTGCCAGCAGCCGAATGTGGGAGAATCCTCAAACCGGGGAGCTGTTTTTT.

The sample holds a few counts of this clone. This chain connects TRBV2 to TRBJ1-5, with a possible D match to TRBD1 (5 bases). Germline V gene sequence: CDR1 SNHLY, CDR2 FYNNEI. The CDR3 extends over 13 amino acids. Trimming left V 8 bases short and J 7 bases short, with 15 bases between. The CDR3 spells CASVPGVGQPQHF. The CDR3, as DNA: TGTGCCAGCGTACCGGGGGTTGGACAGCCCCAGCATTTT.

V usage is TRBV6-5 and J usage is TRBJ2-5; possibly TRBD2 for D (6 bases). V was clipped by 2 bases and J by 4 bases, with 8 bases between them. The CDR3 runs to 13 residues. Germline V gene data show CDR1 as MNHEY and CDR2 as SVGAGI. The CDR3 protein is CASSYGGRETQYF. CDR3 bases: TGTGCCAGCAGTTACGGGGGGAGAGAGACCCAGTACTTC.

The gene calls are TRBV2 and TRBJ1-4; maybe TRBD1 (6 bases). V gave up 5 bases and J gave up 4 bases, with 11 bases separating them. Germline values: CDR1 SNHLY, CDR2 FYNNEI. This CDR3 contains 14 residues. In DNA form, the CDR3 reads TGTGCCAGCAGTCAGGACAGAAGTAATGAAAAACTGTTTTTT. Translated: CASSQDRSNEKLFF.

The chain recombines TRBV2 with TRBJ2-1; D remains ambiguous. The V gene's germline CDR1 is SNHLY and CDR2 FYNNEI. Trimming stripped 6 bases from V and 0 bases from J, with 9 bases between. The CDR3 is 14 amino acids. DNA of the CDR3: TGTGCCAGCAGCGCCGAGAGCTCCTACAATGAGCAGTTCTTC. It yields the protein CASSAESSYNEQFF.